This T cell receptor (beta chain) derives from a study of human CD8 memory T cell subsets. By frequency, this clonotype is medium-sized (0.01 to 0.1%). Antigen unknown. Broader study findings: Stem-like memory T cell repertoires overlapped minimally with precursor exhausted T cell repertoires. Stem-like memory and precursor exhausted T cells, unlike effector memory cells, were similarly highly diverse.

The CDR3 runs 20 residues. Buffy coats that had been collected from healthy donors served as the PBMC source. Generation of TCR beta libraries used UMI-labeled 5' RACE. Authors' methods: Per TCR beta library, functional CDR3 beta clonotypes numbered roughly 2,800 to 20,000. Reanalyzing the 5' RACE reads, TCRdb keeps one entry per CDR3 protein, without DNA. The V and J calls come from TCRdb's annotation, not from the publication. Seen in this sample are thousands of distinct CDR3 sequences; the ten most common clones hold roughly 20%. Sequencing was performed on CD8+ T cells from PBMCs. The chain links TRBV23-1 to TRBJ2-4; checking the TCRdb D call of TRBD1 is not possible without DNA. TRBV23-1 belongs to the ORF category, with a function that is uncertain. The sequence came from a human donor in good health. The CDR3 here is CASSHLVSFVPGQGKNIQYF.